The next 25 T cell receptor beta chains were all read from a single sample in a study of blood T cell repertoires in COVID-19. Libraries were prepared by immunoSEQ multiplex PCR; TCRdb keeps only in-frame clonotypes and omits some of them. The table has about 190,000 clones, around four fifths seen once. The sample taken for sequencing was peripheral blood. Receptor source: a human donor in a cohort sampled during active COVID-19.

This clone has a single count. CDR3 loop: CAIGEDRYGYTF. Written as DNA, the CDR3 is TGTGCCATCGGGGAAGACAGATATGGCTACACCTTC. V and J are TRBV10-3 and TRBJ1-2, with D perhaps TRBD1 (5 bases). CDR1 and CDR2 (germline): ENHRY, SYGVKD. The CDR3 runs 12 residues. Trimming took 8 bases from V and 5 from J, leaving 12 bases between them.

This chain's CDR3 is CASSFTTGGPSGTDTQYF. For the CDR3, the DNA is TGTGCCAGCAGCTTCACGACGGGAGGTCCCTCCGGCACAGATACGCAGTATTTT. The chain employs TRBV5-4 and TRBJ2-3; 7 bases line up with TRBD2. The germline CDR1 and CDR2 sequences are SGHNT and YYREEE (reference sequence). The CDR3 runs to 18 residues. V trimming: 2 bases; J trimming: 1 base; junction bases outside the gene matches: 13.

The rearrangement uses TRBV19 and TRBJ1-5; D might be TRBD1 (5 bases). Trimming left V 7 bases short and J 10 bases short, with 20 bases between. CDR1 and CDR2 (germline): LNHDA, SQIVND (reference sequence). There are 14 residues in the CDR3. The CDR3 protein is CASTTRQQGYPQHF. DNA for the CDR3: TGTGCCAGTACCACCAGACAGCAGGGTTACCCCCAGCATTTT. The full variable domain, with the rest looked up from reference TRBV19 and TRBJ1-5, is DGGITQSPKYLFRKEGQNVTLSCEQNLNHDAMYWYRQDPGQGLRLIYYSQIVNDFQKGDIAEGYSVSREKKESFPLTVTSAQKNPTAFYLCASTTRQQGYPQHFGDGTRLSIL.

The gene calls are TRBV18 and TRBJ2-7; 7 nucleotides agree with TRBD2. Trimming took 1 base from V and 2 from J; bases not matched to a gene: 2. Germline V gives CDR1 KGHSH, CDR2 LQKENI. CDR3 size: 14 residues. This CDR3 is CASSPRGRAYEQYF. In nucleotides, the CDR3 is TGTGCCAGCTCACCACGAGGGAGGGCCTACGAGCAGTACTTC.

V usage is TRBV4-2 and J usage is TRBJ2-2; the D is unclear. V lost 3 bases to trimming and J lost 6 bases, with 8 bases between them. The CDR3 loop spans 13 amino acids. The germline V gene encodes CDR1 LGHNA and CDR2 YNFKEQ. CDR3 DNA: TGTGCCAGCAGCCACCCGGTAGCCGGGGAGCTGTTTTTT. Its protein is CASSHPVAGELFF.

The V and J genes are TRBV7-9 and TRBJ1-1; D perhaps matches TRBD1 (5 bases). Germline V gives CDR1 SEHNR, CDR2 FQNEAQ (reference sequence). There are 12 residues in the CDR3. V was shortened by 5 bases and J by 11 bases, with 15 bases between the two germline ends. The CDR3 DNA reads as TGTGCCAGCAGCGTACAACAGGATAACGCTTTCTTT. Translation: CASSVQQDNAFF.

The chain has TRBV2 and TRBJ1-2, with a possible D match to TRBD1 (5 bases). Germline-derived CDR1 and CDR2 are SNHLY and FYNNEI. V was clipped by 6 bases and J by 5 bases, with 7 bases between them. The CDR3 is 11 amino acids. This CDR3 reads CASRGPYGYTF. Written as DNA, the CDR3 is TGTGCCAGCAGGGGGCCATATGGCTACACCTTC.

The chain joins TRBV18 to TRBJ2-2; tentative D call: TRBD1 (6 bases). CDR3 length: 15 residues. Germline CDR1 reads KGHSH; CDR2 reads LQKENI. The V end was cut by 2 bases, the J end by 2 bases, with 9 bases between. The CDR3 protein is CASSPWDTNTGELFF. Written as DNA, the CDR3 is TGTGCCAGCTCACCATGGGACACTAACACCGGGGAGCTGTTTTTT.

This chain joins TRBV29-1 and TRBJ2-7; a weak D match, TRBD1 (5 bases). The CDR3 sequence is 12 residues long. Germline CDR1 is SQVTM and CDR2 is ANQGSEA. Trimming took off 1 base at V and 4 bases at J, with 8 bases between the two ends. The chain's CDR3 is CSVEATGYEQYF. The CDR3 region has the DNA TGCAGCGTTGAAGCTACAGGATACGAGCAGTACTTC.

The chain combines TRBV7-9 with TRBJ2-2, with TRBD2 matching 10 bases. J gave up 2 bases and V 5 bases, and 2 bases lay outside the gene matches. The CDR3 length is 15 residues. Looked up from germline, CDR1 is SEHNR and CDR2 is FQNEAQ (reference sequence). In DNA form, the CDR3 reads TGTGCCAGCAGCCGGACTAGCGGAAACACCGGGGAGCTGTTTTTT. Its protein product is CASSRTSGNTGELFF.

V usage is TRBV19 and J usage is TRBJ1-4; D unresolved. V shed 7 bases and J shed 2 bases, with 11 bases lying between them. CDR3 length: 14 amino acids. Germline CDR1 reads LNHDA; CDR2 reads SQIVND (reference sequence). The CDR3 spells CASMEIPTNEKLFF. In DNA, the CDR3 is TGTGCCAGTATGGAGATTCCGACTAATGAAAAACTGTTTTTT.

This rearrangement joins TRBV27 to TRBJ1-2; 11 nucleotides align to TRBD1. CDR1 MNHEY and CDR2 SMNVEV come from the germline V gene (reference sequence). This CDR3 comprises 14 residues. The V segment lost 5 bases and the J segment 8 bases; nucleotides outside the gene matches: 7. In DNA form, the CDR3 reads TGTGCCAGCAGTCCTGGACAGGGGGCGAGGGGCTACACCTTC. Its translation: CASSPGQGARGYTF.

This chain uses TRBV7-2 with TRBJ2-3; 14 bases map to TRBD2. The CDR3 is 15 amino acids. Germline loops: CDR1 SGHTA, CDR2 FQGNSA. V dropped 6 bases and J dropped 4; count of bases not matched to a gene: 3. In DNA form, the CDR3 reads TGTGCCAGCAGACCGGGACTAGCGGGAGCAGATACGCAGTATTTT. Protein: CASRPGLAGADTQYF.

In its sample, this clone was seen a few times. The rearrangement links TRBV5-1 to TRBJ2-5; D is ambiguous. Between the trimmed V and J ends, which lost 6 bases and 2 bases, there was a span of 5 bases. CDR1 and CDR2 (germline): SGHRS, YFSETQ. The CDR3 sequence is 11 residues long. CDR3 coding DNA: TGCGCCAGCATGCAGCAAGAGACCCAGTACTTC. Translated: CASMQQETQYF.

J is TRBJ2-2 and V is TRBV12-3 or TRBV12-4; no firm D call. V was shortened by 6 bases and J by 4 bases, with 9 bases between the two germline ends. The CDR3 is 13 amino acids. The CDR3 bases are TGTGCCAGCAGCCTTCTAATCACCGGGGAGCTGTTTTTT. Translating it yields CASSLLITGELFF.

A single count supports this clone. The CDR3 spells CASSLGQGPQFEAFF. The CDR3 DNA follows: TGCGCCAGCAGCCTAGGACAGGGCCCCCAATTTGAAGCTTTCTTT. This chain uses TRBV4-1 with TRBJ1-1, with 8 bases lining up with TRBD1. The germline gives CDR1 MGHRA, CDR2 YSYEKL. CDR3 length: 15 amino acids. The trim removed 4 bases at V and 7 bases at J, leaving 11 bases unmatched.

This chain links TRBV2 with TRBJ2-5; no firm D call. V was cut by 6 bases and J by 3 bases, with 11 bases left in between. The CDR3 has 13 amino acids. Germline V lookup: CDR1 SNHLY, CDR2 FYNNEI. CDR3 in DNA: TGTGCCAGCAGACGACACGCGAAAGAGACCCAGTACTTC. This translates into CASRRHAKETQYF.

This clone has only a few counts. This rearrangement joins TRBV9 to TRBJ1-1; no clear D gene. Trimming shortened V by 3 bases and J by 0 bases, and 9 bases separated the two germline ends. CDR3 length: 14 residues. Germline CDR1 reads SGDLS; CDR2 reads YYNGEE. CDR3 nucleotide sequence: TGTGCCAGCAGCGACAAGATCATGAACACTGAAGCTTTCTTT. This gives the protein CASSDKIMNTEAFF. The complete variable domain, with remaining parts taken from reference TRBV9 and TRBJ1-1, reads DSGVTQTPKHLITATGQRVTLRCSPRSGDLSVYWYQQSLDQGLQFLIQYYNGEERAKGNILERFSAQQFPDLHSELNLSSLELGDSALYFCASSDKIMNTEAFFGQGTRLTVV.

The chain has TRBV7-7 and TRBJ1-1, with no clear D. Trimming took off 2 bases at V and 3 bases at J, with 7 bases between the two ends. Germline V gene lookup returns CDR1 SSHAT and CDR2 FNYEAQ (reference sequence). The CDR3 covers 13 residues. The DNA for the CDR3 is TGTGCCAGCAGCTTATCCCAGGACACTGAAGCTTTCTTT. This gives the protein CASSLSQDTEAFF.

This clone was counted a few times. The rearrangement links TRBV7-9 to TRBJ1-2; maybe TRBD1 (5 bases). Germline V CDR1 and CDR2: SEHNR, FQNEAQ (reference sequence). The CDR3 has 17 residues. The V and J ends lost 4 bases and 4 bases respectively, with 22 bases between them. CDR3 DNA sequence: TGTGCCAGCAGCTCTCCTACTGCAGGGATGAGTTTCTATGGCTACACCTTC. Translated: CASSSPTAGMSFYGYTF.

This clone was seen a few times. The chain links TRBV6-5 to TRBJ2-3; TRBD1 might be the D (6 bases). This CDR3 has 15 amino acids. Germline CDR1 reads MNHEY; CDR2 reads SVGAGI. V shed 4 bases and J shed 3 bases, with 14 bases lying between them. The CDR3 nucleotides read TGTGCCAGCAGTTTTACAGGGAGTGGAACAGATACGCAGTATTTT. Its protein is CASSFTGSGTDTQYF.

The J gene is TRBJ2-1, the V gene TRBV5-1; the D is unclear. The CDR3 loop spans 12 amino acids. V lost 2 bases and J 7 bases, leaving 7 bases between the germline ends. Germline CDR1 and CDR2: SGHRS and YFSETQ. The CDR3 DNA reads TGCGCCAGCAGCTTATTTAGTAATGAGCAGTTCTTC. The encoded protein is CASSLFSNEQFF. Drawing the rest from reference TRBV5-1 and TRBJ2-1, the complete variable domain is KAGVTQTPRYLIKTRGQQVTLSCSPISGHRSVSWYQQTPGQGLQFLFEYFSETQRNKGNFPGRFSGRQFSNSRSEMNVSTLELGDSALYLCASSLFSNEQFFGPGTRLTVL.

This chain joins TRBV7-6 and TRBJ1-1; tentative D call: TRBD1 (6 bases). Germline CDR1 reads SGHVS; CDR2 reads FNYEAQ. This CDR3 has 13 residues. Between the trimmed V and J ends, which lost 6 bases and 4 bases, there was a span of 12 bases. CDR3 bases: TGTGCCAGCAGTGTGGACAGAACCACTGAAGCTTTCTTT. It encodes CASSVDRTTEAFF.

This chain links TRBV19 with TRBJ1-3; possible D gene TRBD1, 5 bases. The CDR3 consists of 15 residues. Trimming cost V 7 bases and J 0 bases, with 13 bases left between them. CDR1 is LNHDA, CDR2 SQIVND, per germline (reference sequence). The CDR3 sequence is CASNAVRGSGNTIYF. CDR3 in DNA: TGTGCCAGTAATGCAGTAAGGGGCTCTGGAAACACCATATATTTT.

The chain employs TRBV6-5 and TRBJ1-2; D unclear. CDR1 MNHEY and CDR2 SVGAGI come from the germline V gene. The length of the CDR3 is 13 residues. The ends were cut back, 7 bases at V and 2 bases at J, with 11 bases in the middle. The CDR3, as DNA: TGTGCCAGCAACGATCACAGAAACTATGGCTACACCTTC. Translated, it gives CASNDHRNYGYTF.